A selection of T cell receptor beta chains follows, all from one sample in a study of blood T cell repertoires in COVID-19. Sequencing used immunoSEQ multiplex PCR; TCRdb keeps in-frame clones, though not all of them. Among 170,000 or so clones, roughly 88% were seen once, and the ten largest hold roughly 2.9%. Sequencing was performed on peripheral blood. The source is a woman aged 55 to 70 with acute or convalescent COVID-19. Each CDR3 is given with its conserved first and last residue. The order of the fields is clone size, J gene, D gene, V gene, CDR3 DNA, CDR3 protein. A D gene is named only where the DNA matches it firmly. Size values are once, few and many counts, or a class for expanded clones, and some rows have none.

clone_size: -
j_call: TRBJ1-1
d_call: -
v_call: TRBV6-1
cdr3_nt: TGTGCCAGCAGCCCGGGAAGGTCATCCAGTGAAGCTTTCTTT
cdr3_aa: CASSPGRSSSEAFF

clone_size: -
j_call: TRBJ2-5
d_call: TRBD2
v_call: TRBV7-2
cdr3_nt: TGTGCCAGCAGACCTAGTAGCGGGGCCCTAGGGGAGACCCAGTACTTC
cdr3_aa: CASRPSSGALGETQYF

clone_size: -
j_call: TRBJ1-1
d_call: -
v_call: TRBV7-2
cdr3_nt: TGTGCCAGCAGCAGACAGCTGAACACTGAAGCTTTCTTT
cdr3_aa: CASSRQLNTEAFF

clone_size: -
j_call: TRBJ2-3
d_call: -
v_call: TRBV7-8
cdr3_nt: TGTGCCAGCAGCAGAGACAGTACAGATACGCAGTATTTT
cdr3_aa: CASSRDSTDTQYF

clone_size: -
j_call: TRBJ2-5
d_call: TRBD2
v_call: TRBV19
cdr3_nt: TGTGCCAGTAGTATAGAGCGGGGCGGACTAGCGGGGGGCGAGACCCAGTACTTC
cdr3_aa: CASSIERGGLAGGETQYF

clone_size: -
j_call: TRBJ1-2
d_call: TRBD1
v_call: TRBV27
cdr3_nt: TGTGCCAGCAGCCAACCGGGACAGAACTATGGCTACACCTTC
cdr3_aa: CASSQPGQNYGYTF

clone_size: -
j_call: TRBJ2-3
d_call: TRBD2
v_call: TRBV7-6
cdr3_nt: TGTGCCAGCAGCCCGCGGACTAGCGGGGGCCCTACGGATACGCAGTATTTT
cdr3_aa: CASSPRTSGGPTDTQYF

clone_size: -
j_call: TRBJ1-1
d_call: -
v_call: TRBV5-1
cdr3_nt: TGCGCCAGCAGCTTGGGACAGATGAACACTGAAGCTTTCTTT
cdr3_aa: CASSLGQMNTEAFF

clone_size: -
j_call: TRBJ2-3
d_call: -
v_call: TRBV5-1
cdr3_nt: TGCGCCAGCAGTCAGGGGAGCACAGATACGCAGTATTTT
cdr3_aa: CASSQGSTDTQYF

clone_size: -
j_call: TRBJ1-5
d_call: -
v_call: TRBV4-3
cdr3_nt: TGCGCCAGCAGCCAAGACGGGGATCAGCCCCAGCATTTT
cdr3_aa: CASSQDGDQPQHF

clone_size: once
j_call: TRBJ2-1
d_call: -
v_call: TRBV5-6
cdr3_nt: TGTGCCAGCAGCTTGCCTTCCTTGGGGGGAAAATACAATGAGCAGTTCTTC
cdr3_aa: CASSLPSLGGKYNEQFF

clone_size: -
j_call: TRBJ2-6
d_call: -
v_call: TRBV4-2
cdr3_nt: TGTGCCAGCAGCCCCCCTCCTGTGGCCAACGTCCTGACTTTC
cdr3_aa: CASSPPPVANVLTF

clone_size: -
j_call: TRBJ2-3
d_call: -
v_call: TRBV25-1
cdr3_nt: TGTGCCAGCAGTGATCTACCGGCAGATACGCAGTATTTT
cdr3_aa: CASSDLPADTQYF

clone_size: few
j_call: TRBJ1-1
d_call: TRBD1
v_call: TRBV7-2
cdr3_nt: TGTGCCAGCAGCTCGTTTAGGGGGCGCGCGGGTGAGAACACTGAAGCTTTCTTT
cdr3_aa: CASSSFRGRAGENTEAFF

clone_size: few
j_call: TRBJ1-5
d_call: -
v_call: TRBV6-5
cdr3_nt: TGTGCCAGCAGTAACAACCAGCCCCAGCATTTT
cdr3_aa: CASSNNQPQHF

clone_size: -
j_call: TRBJ2-5
d_call: -
v_call: TRBV11-3
cdr3_nt: TGTGCCAGCAGCTCCGGAGGGGTGGCGGGGGCCATCCAAGAGACCCAGTACTTC
cdr3_aa: CASSSGGVAGAIQETQYF

clone_size: once
j_call: TRBJ2-5
d_call: -
v_call: TRBV12-3/TRBV12-4
cdr3_nt: TGTGCCAGCAGCCAGACAGAACAAGAGACCCAGTACTTC
cdr3_aa: CASSQTEQETQYF

clone_size: -
j_call: TRBJ1-4
d_call: TRBD1
v_call: TRBV24-1
cdr3_nt: TGTGCCACCAGTGATGTAGGGACAGGCAATGAAAAACTGTTTTTT
cdr3_aa: CATSDVGTGNEKLFF

clone_size: -
j_call: TRBJ2-3
d_call: TRBD2
v_call: TRBV6-1
cdr3_nt: TGTGCCAGCAGTGATCGGGCGGGGGGGCTTGAAGATACGCAGTATTTT
cdr3_aa: CASSDRAGGLEDTQYF

clone_size: -
j_call: TRBJ2-2
d_call: TRBD2
v_call: TRBV10-1
cdr3_nt: TGCGCCAGCGGTGGACTAGCGATGAACACCGGGGAGCTGTTTTTT
cdr3_aa: CASGGLAMNTGELFF